The 17 T cell receptor beta chains below all came from one sample that was sequenced in a study of cytomegalovirus exposure and HLA in healthy donors (dated by TCRdb to 2017 to 2019). Library generation was performed with the immunoSEQ multiplex PCR assay. For the multiplex PCR, a mixture combining 60 forward primers for TCR Vbeta segments and 13 reverse primers for TCR Jbeta segments was used. TCRdb limited this immuneACCESS table to in-frame rearrangements with V and J called. A share of clones is missing; checked studies link under half to unresolved V genes, and the rest is unexplained. For this sample there are 85,000 to 120,000 clones; approximately 70% appear just once. Jointly, the top ten make up 0.65% to 0.85% of the sample. Source material: PBMCs. These receptors came from a boy aged 5 to 17 in good health and CMV-seronegative.

By frequency in the sample, this clone is medium-sized. The chain combines TRBV2 with TRBJ1-4; 11 nucleotides align to TRBD1. CDR1 and CDR2 (germline): SNHLY, FYNNEI. The CDR3 runs to 13 residues. Trimming removed 8 bases from V and 8 bases from J; junction bases left unmatched: 4. CDR3 nucleotides: TGTGCCAGCGGACAGGGGGCTTTCGAAAAACTGTTTTTT. Its protein is CASGQGAFEKLFF.

This clone has only one observation. This chain joins TRBV7-2 and TRBJ1-3, with 8 bases fitting TRBD1. Germline CDR1 and CDR2: SGHTA and FQGNSA. After removal of 2 bases from V and 6 bases from J, the junction contained 6 bases not matched to a gene. The CDR3 sequence is 15 residues long. The CDR3 nucleotides are TGTGCCAGCAGCTTAAGCAGGGGGCGCGAAAACACCATATATTTT. Protein: CASSLSRGRENTIYF.

This clone turned up a few times. The chain couples TRBV30 to TRBJ2-1; 8 bases match TRBD1. The germline V gene encodes CDR1 GTSNPN and CDR2 SVGIG (reference sequence). This CDR3 has 12 amino acids. V shed 7 bases and J 8 bases; nucleotides not matched to a gene: 7. CDR3 sequence: CAFQQGVDEQFF. Written as DNA, the CDR3 is TGTGCCTTCCAACAGGGGGTGGATGAGCAGTTCTTC.

V is TRBV7-9 and J is TRBJ2-7; 9 bases line up with TRBD1. Germline CDR1 is SEHNR and CDR2 is FQNEAQ (reference sequence). This CDR3 spans 16 amino acids. J gave up 4 bases and V 5 bases, and 12 bases lay outside the gene matches. The CDR3, as DNA: TGTGCCAGCAGCAACTTCGTACAGGGGGCCCGTTACGAGCAGTACTTC. Translated, it gives CASSNFVQGARYEQYF.

This clone is a singleton in its sample. The V and J genes are TRBV5-4 and TRBJ2-7; D gene unclear. CDR3 length: 11 residues. Germline V CDR1 and CDR2: SGHNT, YYREEE (reference sequence). V lost 0 bases and J lost 6, with 4 bases in between. The CDR3 spells CASSLESEQYF. DNA for the CDR3: TGTGCCAGCAGCTTGGAGAGCGAGCAGTACTTC.

This clone appeared once. The rearrangement links TRBV5-4 to TRBJ2-7, with 12 nucleotides matching TRBD1. Trimming took 0 bases from V and 7 from J; bases not matched to a gene: 8. The CDR3 loop spans 16 amino acids. The germline V gene encodes CDR1 SGHNT and CDR2 YYREEE (reference sequence). This CDR3 reads CASSLGDRGPLAEQYF. The CDR3 DNA is TGTGCCAGCAGCTTGGGGGACAGGGGGCCTCTAGCAGAGCAGTACTTC.

The V gene is TRBV19, the J gene TRBJ2-2; TRBD2 might be the D (6 bases). Trimming stripped 7 bases from V and 1 base from J, with 10 bases between. Germline CDR1 is LNHDA and CDR2 is SQIVND (reference sequence). The CDR3 spans 14 residues. The CDR3 loop is CASTRRENTGELFF. CDR3 nucleotides: TGTGCCAGTACCCGGCGGGAGAACACCGGGGAGCTGTTTTTT. The full variable domain, in which reference TRBV19 and TRBJ2-2 provide the parts outside the CDR3, is DGGITQSPKYLFRKEGQNVTLSCEQNLNHDAMYWYRQDPGQGLRLIYYSQIVNDFQKGDIAEGYSVSREKKESFPLTVTSAQKNPTAFYLCASTRRENTGELFFGEGSRLTVL.

V usage is TRBV2 and J usage is TRBJ2-7, with D perhaps matching TRBD1 (5 bases). Germline lookup yields CDR1 SNHLY and CDR2 FYNNEI. V was trimmed by 6 bases and J by 6 bases, leaving 9 bases between them. This CDR3 has 11 amino acids. CDR3 loop: CASRGRGEQYF. The CDR3 coding sequence is TGTGCCAGCAGAGGAAGGGGCGAGCAGTACTTC.

The chain has TRBV7-9 and TRBJ1-1; D gene unclear. CDR1 and CDR2 from the germline V gene are SEHNR and FQNEAQ (reference sequence). This CDR3 is built from 13 residues. Trimming left V 5 bases short and J 1 base short, with 8 bases between. CDR3 coding DNA: TGTGCCAGCAGCCCGCAGGCGAACACTGAAGCTTTCTTT. It specifies CASSPQANTEAFF.

The rearrangement links TRBV30 to TRBJ1-5; D gene uncertain. The length of the CDR3 is 14 residues. Trimming took 6 bases from V and 1 from J, leaving 13 bases between them. From germline, CDR1 is GTSNPN and CDR2 SVGIG (reference sequence). DNA for the CDR3: TGTGCCTGCTCCGGGAGGAGGAGCAATCAGCCCCAGCATTTT. This codes for CACSGRRSNQPQHF.

This clone was seen a single time. V is TRBV10-3 and J is TRBJ1-4; the D gene is possibly TRBD1 (5 bases). The CDR3 loop spans 13 amino acids. CDR1 and CDR2 (germline): ENHRY, SYGVKD. Trimming removed 6 bases at V and 8 bases at J, with 13 bases between. The DNA for the CDR3 is TGTGCCATCAGGGAGACAGTTGCGGAAAAACTGTTTTTT. It encodes CAIRETVAEKLFF.

The rearrangement joins TRBV2 to TRBJ1-1; 7 bases are a match to TRBD1. The CDR3 contains 13 residues. The germline gives CDR1 SNHLY, CDR2 FYNNEI. Trimming at V came to 4 bases and at J to 4 bases, leaving 3 bases not matched to a gene. This CDR3 reads CASSVRGPTEAFF. The CDR3 coding sequence is TGTGCCAGCAGTGTGAGGGGGCCCACTGAAGCTTTCTTT. The full variable domain, in which reference TRBV2 and TRBJ1-1 provide the parts outside the CDR3, is EPEVTQTPSHQVTQMGQEVILRCVPISNHLYFYWYRQILGQKVEFLVSFYNNEISEKSEIFDDQFSVERPDGSNFTLKIRSTKLEDSAMYFCASSVRGPTEAFFGQGTRLTVV.

This clone was detected only a few times. This chain uses TRBV10-3 with TRBJ1-1; 7 nucleotides line up with TRBD1. Germline CDR1 reads ENHRY; CDR2 reads SYGVKD. The V and J ends lost 4 bases and 7 bases, in that order; junction bases with no gene match: 15. There are 16 residues in the CDR3. The CDR3 DNA reads as TGTGCCATCAGTGTGGGGGCGACAGGGAATGCTCTTGAAGCTTTCTTT. Protein product: CAISVGATGNALEAFF.

This clone was picked up a small number of times. The final CDR3 position lacks the conserved phenylalanine or tryptophan, pointing to a likely read error. The V gene is TRBV30, the J gene TRBJ2-6; tentatively, D is TRBD2 (5 bases). Germline assignment: CDR1 GTSNPN and CDR2 SVGIG (reference sequence). The V end was cut by 0 bases, the J end by 2 bases, with 8 bases between. The CDR3 runs 15 residues. This CDR3 is CAWSVPGTGANVLTV. The CDR3 nucleotides read TGTGCCTGGAGTGTACCCGGGACTGGGGCCAACGTCCTGACTGTC.

This chain joins TRBV29-1 and TRBJ2-5, with 8 bases lining up with TRBD2. Germline V gives CDR1 SQVTM, CDR2 ANQGSEA. The ends lost 6 bases at V and 2 bases at J; junction bases unmatched: 5. The CDR3 spans 13 residues. CDR3 nucleotide sequence: TGCAGCGTCCAGCGGGGGACTCAAGAGACCCAGTACTTC. Amino acid sequence: CSVQRGTQETQYF.

The chain has TRBV7-2 and TRBJ2-7; TRBD1 matches 10 bases. Trimming removed 1 base from V and 3 bases from J; junction bases left unmatched: 3. The length of the CDR3 is 15 residues. Germline CDR1 reads SGHTA; CDR2 reads FQGNSA. The CDR3 DNA is TGTGCCAGCAGCTTAGTGAGGACAGGGGGCTACGAGCAGTACTTC. Its translation is CASSLVRTGGYEQYF.

This clone occurred once. The V call is TRBV2, the J call TRBJ1-4; 7 bases match TRBD1. The CDR3 spans 15 residues. J gave up 7 bases and V 10 bases, and 15 bases lay outside the gene matches. Per the germline V gene, CDR1 is SNHLY and CDR2 is FYNNEI. CDR3: CATRHRGEGGEKLFF. The CDR3 nucleotides read TGTGCCACCCGACACAGGGGAGAGGGGGGTGAAAAACTGTTTTTT. The variable domain in full, completed from reference TRBV2 and TRBJ1-4, reads EPEVTQTPSHQVTQMGQEVILRCVPISNHLYFYWYRQILGQKVEFLVSFYNNEISEKSEIFDDQFSVERPDGSNFTLKIRSTKLEDSAMYFCATRHRGEGGEKLFFGSGTQLSVL.